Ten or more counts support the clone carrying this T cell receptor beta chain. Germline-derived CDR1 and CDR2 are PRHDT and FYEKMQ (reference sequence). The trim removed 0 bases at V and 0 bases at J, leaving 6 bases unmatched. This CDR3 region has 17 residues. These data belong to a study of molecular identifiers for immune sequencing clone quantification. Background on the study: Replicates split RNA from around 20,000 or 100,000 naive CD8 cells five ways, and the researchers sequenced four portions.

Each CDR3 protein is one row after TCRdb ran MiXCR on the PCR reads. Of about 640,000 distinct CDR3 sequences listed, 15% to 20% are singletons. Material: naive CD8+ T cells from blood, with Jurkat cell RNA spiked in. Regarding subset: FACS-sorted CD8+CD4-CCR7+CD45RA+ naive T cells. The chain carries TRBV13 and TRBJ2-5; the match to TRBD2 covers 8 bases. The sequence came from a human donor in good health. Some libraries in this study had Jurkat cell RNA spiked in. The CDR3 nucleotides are TGTGCCAGCAGCTTAGGCCCGGCTAGCGGGTACCAAGAGACCCAGTACTTC. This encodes CASSLGPASGYQETQYF.